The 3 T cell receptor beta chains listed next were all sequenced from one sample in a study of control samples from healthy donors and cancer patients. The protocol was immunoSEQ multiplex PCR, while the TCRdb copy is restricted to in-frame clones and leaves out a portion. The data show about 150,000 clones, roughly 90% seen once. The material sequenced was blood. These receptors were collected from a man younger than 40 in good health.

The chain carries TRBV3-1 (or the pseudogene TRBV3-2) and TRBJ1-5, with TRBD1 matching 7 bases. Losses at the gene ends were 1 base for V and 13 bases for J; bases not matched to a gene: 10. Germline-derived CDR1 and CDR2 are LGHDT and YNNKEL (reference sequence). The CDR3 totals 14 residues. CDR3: CASSQGPFRDRQHF. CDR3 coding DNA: TGTGCCAGCAGCCAAGGACCATTCCGGGACAGACAGCATTTT.

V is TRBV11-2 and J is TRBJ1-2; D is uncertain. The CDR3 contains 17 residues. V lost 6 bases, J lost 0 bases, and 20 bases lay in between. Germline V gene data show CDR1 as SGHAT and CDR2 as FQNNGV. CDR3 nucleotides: TGTGCCAGCAGGTTTACCGATACAGAGAGGGCTAACTATGGCTACACCTTC. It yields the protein CASRFTDTERANYGYTF.

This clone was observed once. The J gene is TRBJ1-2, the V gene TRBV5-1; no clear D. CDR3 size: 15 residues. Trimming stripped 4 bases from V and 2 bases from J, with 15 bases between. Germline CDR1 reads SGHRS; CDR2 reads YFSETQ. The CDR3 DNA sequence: TGCGCCAGCAGCCCAGCTTCCAACCGAAACTATGGCTACACCTTC. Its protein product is CASSPASNRNYGYTF. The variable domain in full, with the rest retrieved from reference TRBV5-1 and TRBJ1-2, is KAGVTQTPRYLIKTRGQQVTLSCSPISGHRSVSWYQQTPGQGLQFLFEYFSETQRNKGNFPGRFSGRQFSNSRSEMNVSTLELGDSALYLCASSPASNRNYGYTFGSGTRLTVV.